A few counts support the clone carrying this T cell receptor beta chain. The data are from a study of CD8+ T cells in alopecia areata. Described treatment: oral pan-JAK inhibitor, 5-10 mg twice daily. Sequencing relied on a cDNA template that was reverse transcribed from extracted RNA. Measured with immunoSEQ multiplex PCR; TCRdb has only the in-frame clones, and not every one. The sample contains roughly 190,000 clones, 60% to 70% of which appear only once. Germline CDR1 and CDR2: SGHTA and FQGNSA. The CDR3 length is 14 residues. The V end lost 5 bases, the J end lost 6 bases, and 16 bases lay between the germline ends.

This sequence was found in a human donor with alopecia areata. The chain employs TRBV7-2 and TRBJ1-2; no clear D. The sequencing used CD4+ T cells sorted from blood, collected at week 4, from a patient treated with tofacitinib. CDR3 sequence: CASSDKGYRNGYTF. The CDR3 coding sequence is TGTGCCAGCAGCGATAAAGGATATAGGAATGGCTACACCTTC.